This T cell receptor beta chain was captured in a study of blood T cell repertoires in COVID-19. In the authors' workflow: Reference gene primers were amplified, and this amplification served to estimate nucleated cell counts. Clones were sequenced by immunoSEQ multiplex PCR, and TCRdb holds only the in-frame ones, with some missing. From that table come the V and J calls and clone size; the DNA was used to work out D and trimming. The sample includes 150,000 to 200,000 clones, almost 80% of them seen just once. This CDR3 region has 11 residues. Germline trimming cut 5 bases from V and 6 bases from J; bases unmatched to any gene: 1. Germline V gives CDR1 SGHVS, CDR2 FQNEAQ.

Sample: peripheral blood. The receptor comes from a man aged 55 to 70 with active or convalescent COVID-19. V and J are TRBV7-8 and TRBJ2-7; 7 bases align to TRBD1. The CDR3 spells CASSHRGEQYF. Here the CDR3 DNA reads TGTGCCAGCAGCCACAGGGGCGAGCAGTACTTC.